The 29 T cell receptor beta chains given below trace back to one sample, sequenced in a study of OX40 agonist ivuxolimab in advanced cancers. The assay was immunoSEQ multiplex PCR, and TCRdb's table has in-frame clones only and misses some. The sample consists of 55,000 to 75,000 clones, over 80% of them appearing once. Sample: CD4+ or CD8+ T cells sorted from blood, taken in a trial of the OX40 agonist ivuxolimab. These receptor sequences come from an adult with an advanced solid tumor such as melanoma, head and neck, liver or kidney cancer.

The chain joins TRBV19 to TRBJ2-7, with 7 bases fitting TRBD1. V was clipped by 10 bases and J by 6 bases; unmatched bases: 9. The germline CDR1 and CDR2 sequences are LNHDA and SQIVND (reference sequence). The CDR3 is made up of 12 amino acids. This chain's CDR3 is CATEDRLGEQYF. The CDR3 region has the DNA TGTGCCACTGAGGACAGGCTTGGCGAGCAGTACTTC.

The V gene is TRBV11-2, the J gene TRBJ2-2; 7 bases agree with TRBD1. V gave up 5 bases and J gave up 8 bases; unmatched junction bases: 5. The CDR3 totals 13 residues. Germline V gene lookup returns CDR1 SGHAT and CDR2 FQNNGV. The DNA of the CDR3 is TGTGCCAGCAGCGGGACAGTTTCGGGGGAGCTGTTTTTT. Its translation is CASSGTVSGELFF.

This clone was seen only a few times. This chain uses TRBV5-3 with TRBJ2-2, with unresolved D. TRBV5-3 is an ORF, with its function uncertain. Deletions cut 0 bases from V and 0 bases from J, with 9 bases between. The CDR3 is made up of 16 amino acids. Here the CDR3 DNA reads TGTGCCAGAAGCTTGGGTGGCAGCCCGAACACCGGGGAGCTGTTTTTT. Its translation: CARSLGGSPNTGELFF.

As regards this clone: Distinct nucleotide sequences in the sample also encode this CDR3. This chain links TRBV9 with TRBJ2-3, with 8 bases that match TRBD1. The V and J ends lost 0 bases and 2 bases, in that order; junction bases with no gene match: 2. Germline V gene data show CDR1 as SGDLS and CDR2 as YYNGEE. This CDR3 has 15 residues. The CDR3 reads CASSVGTGPTDTQYF. The CDR3 DNA sequence: TGTGCCAGCAGCGTAGGGACAGGGCCCACAGATACGCAGTATTTT. Complete variable domain (other parts from reference TRBV9 and TRBJ2-3): DSGVTQTPKHLITATGQRVTLRCSPRSGDLSVYWYQQSLDQGLQFLIQYYNGEERAKGNILERFSAQQFPDLHSELNLSSLELGDSALYFCASSVGTGPTDTQYFGPGTRLTVL.

The sample holds a few counts of this clone. The chain has TRBV11-2 and TRBJ2-7; D unresolved. Looked up from germline, CDR1 is SGHAT and CDR2 is FQNNGV. CDR3 length equals 12 residues. The CDR3 loop is CATGRSEKEQYF. DNA of the CDR3: TGTGCGACCGGACGATCCGAGAAAGAGCAGTACTTC. The full variable domain, completed using reference TRBV11-2 and TRBJ2-7, is EAGVAQSPRYKIIEKRQSVAFWCNPISGHATLYWYQQILGQGPKLLIQFQNNGVVDDSQLPKDRFSAERLKGVDSTLKIQPAKLEDSAVYLCATGRSEKEQYFGPGTRLTVT.

CDR3 DNA sequence: TGCAGCGTTCGAAGCGGGAGAGGAGCAGATACGCAGTATTTT. Translation gives CSVRSGRGADTQYF. The chain recombines TRBV29-1 with TRBJ2-3, with 8 bases that match TRBD2. Germline CDR1 SQVTM, CDR2 ANQGSEA. Trimming cost V 5 bases and J 4 bases; bases outside gene matches: 8. The CDR3 loop spans 14 amino acids.

J is TRBJ2-7 and V is TRBV7-7; D not resolved. Trimming cost V 2 bases and J 3 bases, with 8 bases left between them. The CDR3 totals 13 residues. Germline loops: CDR1 SSHAT, CDR2 FNYEAQ (reference sequence). The CDR3 spells CASSLTALYEQYV. CDR3 DNA sequence: TGTGCCAGCAGCTTAACGGCCCTCTACGAGCAGTACGTC.

The genes are TRBV5-4 and TRBJ2-2; possible D gene TRBD1, 5 bases. The CDR3 has 14 amino acids. V gave up 4 bases and J gave up 1 base, with 8 bases separating them. Germline CDR1 and CDR2: SGHNT and YYREEE (reference sequence). The CDR3 DNA follows: TGTGCCAGCAGCGTCCAGGGGAACACCGGGGAGCTGTTTTTT. The encoded protein is CASSVQGNTGELFF.

The chain carries TRBV13 and TRBJ1-1; 7 bases map to TRBD1. Trimming removed 0 bases from V and 7 bases from J; junction bases left unmatched: 11. CDR3 length: 16 residues. Germline-derived CDR1 and CDR2 are PRHDT and FYEKMQ (reference sequence). Here the CDR3 DNA reads TGTGCCAGCAGCTTAGGCCTTTGGGGGCAGGGGGATGAAGCTTTCTTT. Protein product: CASSLGLWGQGDEAFF.

The CDR3 DNA sequence: TGCGCCAGCAGCTTTATCGGGGGTAACACCGGGGAGCTGTTTTTT. Protein product: CASSFIGGNTGELFF. The gene calls are TRBV5-1 and TRBJ2-2; tentative D call: TRBD2 (6 bases). The V gene lost 2 bases and the J gene lost 2 bases, with 10 bases spanning the gap. CDR1 is SGHRS, CDR2 YFSETQ, per germline. This CDR3 is 15 amino acids long. The full variable domain, completed using reference TRBV5-1 and TRBJ2-2, is KAGVTQTPRYLIKTRGQQVTLSCSPISGHRSVSWYQQTPGQGLQFLFEYFSETQRNKGNFPGRFSGRQFSNSRSEMNVSTLELGDSALYLCASSFIGGNTGELFFGEGSRLTVL.

In nucleotides, the CDR3 is TGCGCCAGCAGCCAAGATTTAGCGGGAGGGTCCTACGAGCAGTACTTC. Translation gives CASSQDLAGGSYEQYF. The gene calls are TRBV4-3 and TRBJ2-5; 11 bases map to TRBD2. The J call is doubtful: the DNA matches TRBJ2-7 better. CDR3 size: 16 residues. Per the germline V gene, CDR1 is LGHNA and CDR2 is YSLEER.

This clone was counted between two and nine times. The genes are TRBV29-1 and TRBJ2-3, with 7 bases that match TRBD2. Per germline, CDR1 SQVTM and CDR2 ANQGSEA. With 4 bases clipped from V and 5 bases from J, the junction kept 6 bases outside the gene matches. CDR3 length: 13 amino acids. The CDR3 DNA follows: TGCAGCGTTGCAGGTGGGAGGGGAGATACGCAGTATTTT. Translation: CSVAGGRGDTQYF.

The J gene is TRBJ1-2, the V gene TRBV6-5; D is ambiguous. The CDR3 loop spans 13 amino acids. The germline V gene has CDR1 MNHEY and CDR2 SVGAGI. V lost 11 bases and J lost 3, with 16 bases in between. The DNA of the CDR3 is TGTGCCTCACGACGGGCGGACTACTATGGCTACACCTTC. It translates to CASRRADYYGYTF.

The chain links TRBV7-3 to TRBJ2-2, with TRBD1 matching over 9 bases. Per the germline V gene, CDR1 is SGHTA and CDR2 is FQGTGA. J gave up 4 bases and V 4 bases, and 1 base lay outside the gene matches. The CDR3 has 14 residues. CDR3 sequence: CASSSGQGTGELFF. For the CDR3, the DNA is TGTGCCAGCAGCTCGGGACAGGGCACCGGGGAGCTGTTTTTT.

This clone was detected a few times. The chain uses TRBV5-1 and TRBJ2-5; 7 bases line up with TRBD1. The V and J ends lost 4 bases and 5 bases, in that order; junction bases with no gene match: 8. The CDR3 contains 14 residues. The germline V gene encodes CDR1 SGHRS and CDR2 YFSETQ. The CDR3 is CASSPGQTYETQYF. The CDR3 DNA is TGCGCCAGCAGCCCGGGACAGACCTACGAGACCCAGTACTTC.

This chain connects TRBV7-2 to TRBJ2-1; TRBD2 matches 12 bases. The CDR3 is 15 residues long. CDR1 is SGHTA and CDR2 is FQGNSA in the germline V gene. V shed 5 bases, J shed 4 bases, and the junction held 3 bases outside the gene matches. The CDR3 loop reads CASSPGLAGYNEQFF. CDR3 bases: TGTGCCAGCAGCCCCGGACTAGCGGGATACAATGAGCAGTTCTTC.

V is TRBV6-5 and J is TRBJ2-7; TRBD1 aligns across 8 bases. The germline CDR1 and CDR2 sequences are MNHEY and SVGAGI. The CDR3 extends over 16 amino acids. Trimming cost V 2 bases and J 4 bases; bases outside gene matches: 10. In nucleotides, the CDR3 is TGTGCCAGCAGTTACGACGGACAGGGATCGCTTTACGAGCAGTACTTC. Its translation is CASSYDGQGSLYEQYF.

This clone was seen just once. V and J are TRBV30 and TRBJ2-5; 12 nucleotides align to TRBD2. CDR3 length: 14 residues. Germline CDR1 and CDR2: GTSNPN and SVGIG (reference sequence). Trimming took 2 bases from V and 4 from J; bases not matched to a gene: 2. CDR3 DNA: TGTGCCTGGAGTCCACTAGCGGGAGGAGAGACCCAGTACTTC. Translation: CAWSPLAGGETQYF.

V gene TRBV5-6 combines with J gene TRBJ2-1; 13 positions agree with TRBD2. Germline CDR1 and CDR2: SGHDT and YYEEEE. Trimming took 1 base from V and 4 from J; bases not matched to a gene: 2. The CDR3 is 16 residues long. The CDR3 is CASSLWGLAGYNEQFF. DNA of the CDR3: TGTGCCAGCAGCTTGTGGGGACTAGCGGGGTACAATGAGCAGTTCTTC.

The chain joins TRBV7-6 to TRBJ2-7, with a tentative D call TRBD1 (6 bases). Germline lookup yields CDR1 SGHVS and CDR2 FNYEAQ. This CDR3 is built from 13 residues. Trimming took off 5 bases at V and 0 bases at J, with 8 bases between the two ends. The CDR3 nucleotides are TGTGCCAGCAGCCTGGACAGCTCCTACGAGCAGTACTTC. This gives the protein CASSLDSSYEQYF.

Only one count was recorded for this clone. The chain links TRBV11-2 to TRBJ2-2; 8 bases agree with TRBD2. Trimming took 2 bases from V and 3 from J; bases not matched to a gene: 8. Per the germline V gene, CDR1 is SGHAT and CDR2 is FQNNGV. There are 17 residues in the CDR3. CDR3 in amino acids: CASSLTNSGTYTGELFF. In DNA form, the CDR3 reads TGTGCCAGCAGCTTAACTAATAGCGGGACCTACACCGGGGAGCTGTTTTTT.

The chain links TRBV18 to TRBJ2-2, with D unclear. Germline V lookup: CDR1 KGHSH, CDR2 LQKENI. The CDR3 loop spans 12 amino acids. V lost 2 bases and J 3 bases, leaving 1 base between the germline ends. The CDR3 DNA follows: TGTGCCAGCTCACCAGACACCGGGGAGCTGTTTTTT. This translates into CASSPDTGELFF.

V and J are TRBV5-6 and TRBJ2-7, with 7 bases lining up with TRBD1. The CDR3 length is 17 residues. Germline trimming cut 4 bases from V and 3 bases from J; bases unmatched to any gene: 16. Germline CDR1 and CDR2: SGHDT and YYEEEE. Written as DNA, the CDR3 is TGTGCCAGCAGCATGTTCGATTCCGGGACAGTCTTCTACGAGCAGTACGTC. It is translated as CASSMFDSGTVFYEQYV.

This chain joins TRBV28 and TRBJ2-3; 13 nucleotides agree with TRBD2. The CDR3 runs to 16 residues. J lost 3 bases, V lost 4 bases, and 4 bases had no gene match. Germline CDR1 and CDR2: MDHEN and SYDVKM. This chain's CDR3 is CASSSPGLAGTDTQYF. The CDR3 nucleotides read TGTGCCAGCAGTTCCCCGGGACTAGCGGGGACAGATACGCAGTATTTT.

The rearrangement links TRBV27 to TRBJ2-7; D not certain. Germline V lookup: CDR1 MNHEY, CDR2 SMNVEV (reference sequence). Between the trimmed V and J ends, which lost 4 bases and 2 bases, there was a span of 9 bases. This CDR3 is 13 amino acids long. The CDR3, as DNA: TGTGCCAGCAGTTCCCAATACCCCTACGAGCAGTACTTC. Translation gives CASSSQYPYEQYF.

In this sample, this clone turned up once. The chain has TRBV7-9 and TRBJ1-4, with no clear D. Trimming pared 1 base from V and 5 bases from J, leaving 11 bases between. The CDR3 runs 15 residues. CDR1 is SEHNR, CDR2 FQNEAQ, per germline (reference sequence). CDR3 in DNA: TGTGCCAGCAGCTTAGGAATGGCACAGAATGAAAAACTGTTTTTT. This codes for CASSLGMAQNEKLFF.

This sequence joins TRBV28 and TRBJ1-1; 8 nucleotides align to TRBD1. Germline loops: CDR1 MDHEN, CDR2 SYDVKM. This CDR3 is built from 15 residues. The V gene end was trimmed by 5 bases and the J gene end by 4 bases; junction bases not matched to a gene: 9. CDR3 protein: CASSHHPQGGTEAFF. The CDR3 nucleotides read TGTGCCAGCAGTCACCATCCACAGGGGGGCACTGAAGCTTTCTTT.

This clone has only one observation. V usage is TRBV18 and J usage is TRBJ1-5; possible D gene TRBD1, 6 bases. Germline V gene sequence: CDR1 KGHSH, CDR2 LQKENI. The CDR3 has 17 residues. V lost 3 bases and J 1 base, leaving 16 bases between the germline ends. The CDR3 DNA follows: TGTGCCAGCTCACCTGGGCAGGGGATGTCAAGCAATCAGCCCCAGCATTTT. Protein: CASSPGQGMSSNQPQHF.

The chain recombines TRBV5-1 with TRBJ2-7; TRBD1 matches 7 bases. Per the germline V gene, CDR1 is SGHRS and CDR2 is YFSETQ. The CDR3 length is 14 residues. With 4 bases clipped from V and 5 bases from J, the junction kept 9 bases outside the gene matches. The CDR3 loop is CASSPGQAGDEQYF. The CDR3 nucleotides read TGCGCCAGCAGCCCCGGACAGGCTGGGGACGAGCAGTACTTC.